This TCR beta chain emerged from a study of cytomegalovirus exposure and HLA in healthy donors. The CDR3 totals 14 residues. Germline CDR1 is SEHNR and CDR2 is FQNEAQ (reference sequence). About this clone itself: The antigen is unknown. Compared with germline, one end of the junction differs, possibly owing to a read error. The same CDR3 also results from other DNA sequences found in this sample.

Findings and caveats of the study: Several V segments, TRBV6-2 and TRBV6-3 among them, could not be told apart and were dropped. CMV serostatus alone was available as immune exposure information. Presence/absence analyses rested on an assumption that sequencing depth was roughly uniform across donors.

Primers: 60 Vbeta forward and 13 Jbeta reverse. Produced via immunoSEQ multiplex PCR; TCRdb's table is partial and in-frame only. The repertoire holds about 130,000 clones, with approximately 78% as singletons. This receptor was obtained from a female donor in good health and CMV-seronegative. This chain uses TRBV7-9 with TRBJ2-5, with D maybe TRBD2 (6 bases). The sequenced sample consisted of PBMCs. CDR3 DNA: TGTGCCAGCAGCTTTTGGGGGGACCAAGAAACCCAGTACTTC. Residues: CASSFWGDQETQYF.